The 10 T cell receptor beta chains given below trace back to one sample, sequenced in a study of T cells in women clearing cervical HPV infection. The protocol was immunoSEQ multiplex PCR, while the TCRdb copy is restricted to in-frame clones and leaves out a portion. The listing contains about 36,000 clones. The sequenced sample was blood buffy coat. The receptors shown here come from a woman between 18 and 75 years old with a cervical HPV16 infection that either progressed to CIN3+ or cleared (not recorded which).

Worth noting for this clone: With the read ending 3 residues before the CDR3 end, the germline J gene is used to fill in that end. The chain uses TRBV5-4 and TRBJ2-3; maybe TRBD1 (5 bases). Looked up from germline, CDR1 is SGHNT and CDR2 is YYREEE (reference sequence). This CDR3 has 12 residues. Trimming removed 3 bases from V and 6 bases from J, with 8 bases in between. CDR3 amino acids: CASSSPGDTQYF. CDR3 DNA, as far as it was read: TGTGCCAGCAGCTCGCCAGGGGATACG.

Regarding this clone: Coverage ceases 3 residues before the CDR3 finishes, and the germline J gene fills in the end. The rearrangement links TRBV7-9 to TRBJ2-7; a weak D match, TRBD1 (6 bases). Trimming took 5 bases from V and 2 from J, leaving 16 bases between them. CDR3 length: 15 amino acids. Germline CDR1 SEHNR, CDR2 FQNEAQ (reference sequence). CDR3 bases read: TGTGCCAGCAGCCCGAGGACAGTCGGAACCTACGAG. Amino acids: CASSPRTVGTYE. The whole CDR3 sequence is CASSPRTVGTYEQYF.

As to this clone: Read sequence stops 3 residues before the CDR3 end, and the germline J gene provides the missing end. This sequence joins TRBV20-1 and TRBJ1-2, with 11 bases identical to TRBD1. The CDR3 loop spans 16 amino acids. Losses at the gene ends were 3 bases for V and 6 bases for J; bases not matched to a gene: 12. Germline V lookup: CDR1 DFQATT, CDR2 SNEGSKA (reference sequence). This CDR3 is CSASLGQGARRDGYTF. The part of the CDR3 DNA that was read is TGCAGTGCTAGCTTAGGACAGGGGGCGCGTCGAGATGGC.

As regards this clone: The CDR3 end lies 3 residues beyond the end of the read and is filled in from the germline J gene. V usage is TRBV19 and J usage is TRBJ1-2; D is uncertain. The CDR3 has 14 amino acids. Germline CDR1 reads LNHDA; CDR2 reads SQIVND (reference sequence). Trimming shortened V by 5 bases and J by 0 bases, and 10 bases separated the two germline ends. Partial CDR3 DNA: TGTGCCAGTAGTCGGCGGGAATCTAACTATGGC. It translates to CASSRRESNYG. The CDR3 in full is CASSRRESNYGYTF.

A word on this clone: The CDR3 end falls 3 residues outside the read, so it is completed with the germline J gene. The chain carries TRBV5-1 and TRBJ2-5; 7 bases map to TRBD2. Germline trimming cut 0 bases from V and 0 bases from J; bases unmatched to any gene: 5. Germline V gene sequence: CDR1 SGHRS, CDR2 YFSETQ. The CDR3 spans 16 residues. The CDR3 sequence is CASSLGASGYQETQYF. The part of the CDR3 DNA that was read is TGCGCCAGCAGCTTGGGTGCTAGCGGATACCAAGAGACC.

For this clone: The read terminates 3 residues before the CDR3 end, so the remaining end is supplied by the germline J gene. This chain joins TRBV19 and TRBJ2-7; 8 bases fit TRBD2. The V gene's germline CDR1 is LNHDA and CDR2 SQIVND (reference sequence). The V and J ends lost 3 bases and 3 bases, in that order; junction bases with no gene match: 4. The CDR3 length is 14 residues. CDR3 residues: CASSISGGVYEQYF. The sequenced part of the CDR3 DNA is TGTGCCAGTAGTATCTCCGGGGGGGTCTACGAG.

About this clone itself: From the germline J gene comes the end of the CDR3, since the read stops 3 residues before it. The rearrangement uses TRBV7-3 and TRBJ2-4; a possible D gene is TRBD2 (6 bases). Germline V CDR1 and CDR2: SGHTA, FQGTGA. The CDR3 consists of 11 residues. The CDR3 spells CASSLRRGQYF. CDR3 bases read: TGTGCCAGCAGCTTAAGGAGGGGT.

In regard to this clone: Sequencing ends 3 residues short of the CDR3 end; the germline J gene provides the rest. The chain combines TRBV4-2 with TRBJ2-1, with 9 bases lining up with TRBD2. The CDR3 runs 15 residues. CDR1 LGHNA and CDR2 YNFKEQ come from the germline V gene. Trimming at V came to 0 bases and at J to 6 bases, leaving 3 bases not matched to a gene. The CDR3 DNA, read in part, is TGTGCCAGCAGCCAAGAGACTAGCGGTCTCAATGAG. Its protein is CASSQETSGLNE. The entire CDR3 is CASSQETSGLNEQFF.

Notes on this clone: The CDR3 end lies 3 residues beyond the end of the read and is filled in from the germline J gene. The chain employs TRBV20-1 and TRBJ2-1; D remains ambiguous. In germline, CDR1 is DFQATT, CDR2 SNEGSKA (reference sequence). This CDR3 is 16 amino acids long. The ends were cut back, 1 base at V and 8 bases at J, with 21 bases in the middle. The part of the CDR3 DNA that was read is TGCAGTGCTAGAGGCTCCGTATCGAAGCAATTTGATGAG. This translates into CSARGSVSKQFDE. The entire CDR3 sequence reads CSARGSVSKQFDEQFF.

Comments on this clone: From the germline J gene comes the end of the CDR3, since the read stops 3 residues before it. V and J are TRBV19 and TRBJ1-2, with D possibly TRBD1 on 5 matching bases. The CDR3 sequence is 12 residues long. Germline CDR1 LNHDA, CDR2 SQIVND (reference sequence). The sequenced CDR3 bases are TGTGCCAGTAATCATCAGGGCGGAGGC. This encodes CASNHQGGG. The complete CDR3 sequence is CASNHQGGGYTF.